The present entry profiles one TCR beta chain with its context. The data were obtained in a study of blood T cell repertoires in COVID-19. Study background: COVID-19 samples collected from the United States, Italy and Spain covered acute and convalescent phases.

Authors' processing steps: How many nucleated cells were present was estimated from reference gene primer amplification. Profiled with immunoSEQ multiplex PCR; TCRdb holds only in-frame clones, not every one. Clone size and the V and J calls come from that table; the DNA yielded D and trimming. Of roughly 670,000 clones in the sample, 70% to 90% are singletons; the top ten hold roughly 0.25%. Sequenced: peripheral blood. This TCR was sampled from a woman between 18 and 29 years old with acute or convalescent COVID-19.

CDR3 sequence: CATSDRSPTGRYEQYF. DNA for the CDR3: TGTGCCACCAGTGACCGTTCCCCGACAGGGCGGTACGAGCAGTACTTC. The chain links TRBV24-1 to TRBJ2-7, with 7 bases fitting TRBD1. In germline, CDR1 is KGHDR, CDR2 SFDVKD. CDR3 length equals 16 residues. Trimming removed 4 bases from V and 4 bases from J; junction bases left unmatched: 12.